This T cell receptor beta chain was found in a study of blood T cell repertoires in COVID-19. Across the study: PBMCs, B-cell-depleted T cells, or T cells provided the cDNA or gDNA that made up the material.

Clones were sequenced by immunoSEQ multiplex PCR, and TCRdb holds only the in-frame ones, with some missing. The repertoire holds about 53,000 clones, with just under 85% as singletons. Germline V gene data show CDR1 as KGHSH and CDR2 as LQKENI. Trimming took 4 bases from V and 2 from J; bases not matched to a gene: 2. The CDR3 sequence is 14 residues long. The chain recombines TRBV18 with TRBJ2-1, with TRBD2 matching 7 bases. Sequencing was carried out using peripheral blood. The sequence derives from a human donor in a cohort sampled during active COVID-19. The CDR3 protein is CASSLGLPYNEQFF. In DNA, the CDR3 is TGTGCCAGCTCACTGGGACTACCCTACAATGAGCAGTTCTTC.